This T cell receptor (beta chain) was recorded in a study of chronic HIV infection and antiretroviral therapy. TCRdb passed the 5' RACE reads through MiXCR, listing each CDR3 protein once. Counted here are some 46,000 distinct CDR3 sequences, approximately 19% occurring once; the ten biggest clones make up about 2.7%. The CDR3 loop spans 13 amino acids. V lost 4 bases, J lost 4 bases, and 6 bases stayed unmatched. Germline V gives CDR1 SQVTM, CDR2 ANQGSEA. This clonotype was observed a handful of times. The clonotype was recovered from an adult who had HIV and had not received antiretroviral therapy, or was an uninfected healthy control (not recorded which). The gene calls are TRBV29-1 and TRBJ1-2; TRBD1 agrees at 7 bases. Sequenced: peripheral blood. The CDR3 DNA sequence: TGCAGCGTTGTTCTCCCAGGGGGCTATGGCTACACCTTC. Translated: CSVVLPGGYGYTF.